Included here is one T cell receptor (beta chain) sequence, with context. Its antigen is as yet unknown. The amount of total RNA extracted per sample was at least 5.5 micrograms. For the second PCR, which ran for about 6 to 11 cycles, a sample-barcoded 5' primer and a J-beta primer mix were used. TCRdb re-derived calls from the 5' RACE reads in MiXCR, one entry per CDR3 protein. The sample lists around 1.5 million distinct CDR3 sequences, roughly 40% seen once, with approximately 7.9% in the top ten. The source of the sample is a study of blood T cells in healthy people across ages. Findings and limits, study-wide: TCR beta diversity correlated strongly with naive T cell percentage. Considered underestimates were the diversity estimates obtained from one million T cells.

V dropped 4 bases and J dropped 4; count of bases not matched to a gene: 9. CDR1 and CDR2 from the germline V gene are MDHEN and SYDVKM. The CDR3 runs to 17 residues. This chain connects TRBV28 to TRBJ1-6; 8 bases fit TRBD1. The material sequenced was blood. The sequence derives from a woman younger than 30 in good health. For the CDR3, the DNA is TGTGCCAGCAGTTCGCCGCGGGACAGGAGTTATAATTCACCCCTCCACTTT. It codes for CASSSPRDRSYNSPLHF. The variable domain in full, with the rest retrieved from reference TRBV28 and TRBJ1-6, is DVKVTQSSRYLVKRTGEKVFLECVQDMDHENMFWYRQDPGLGLRLIYFSYDVKMKEKGDIPEGYSVSREKKERFSLILESASTNQTSMYLCASSSPRDRSYNSPLHFGNGTRLTVT.